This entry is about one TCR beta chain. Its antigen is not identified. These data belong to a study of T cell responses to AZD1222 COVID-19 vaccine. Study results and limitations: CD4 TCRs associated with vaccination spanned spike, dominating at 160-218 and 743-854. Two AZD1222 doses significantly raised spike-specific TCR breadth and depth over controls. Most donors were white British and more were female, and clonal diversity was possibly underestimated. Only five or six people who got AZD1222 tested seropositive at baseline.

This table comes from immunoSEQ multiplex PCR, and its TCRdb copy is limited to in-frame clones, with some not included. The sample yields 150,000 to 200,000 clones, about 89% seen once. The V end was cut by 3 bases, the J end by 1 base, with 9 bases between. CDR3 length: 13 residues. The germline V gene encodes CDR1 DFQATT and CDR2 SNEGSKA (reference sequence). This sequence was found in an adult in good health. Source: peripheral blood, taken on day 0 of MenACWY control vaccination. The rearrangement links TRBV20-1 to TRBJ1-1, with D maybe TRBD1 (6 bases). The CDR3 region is CSASSGANTEAFF. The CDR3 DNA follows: TGCAGTGCTAGTTCAGGGGCGAACACTGAAGCTTTCTTT.